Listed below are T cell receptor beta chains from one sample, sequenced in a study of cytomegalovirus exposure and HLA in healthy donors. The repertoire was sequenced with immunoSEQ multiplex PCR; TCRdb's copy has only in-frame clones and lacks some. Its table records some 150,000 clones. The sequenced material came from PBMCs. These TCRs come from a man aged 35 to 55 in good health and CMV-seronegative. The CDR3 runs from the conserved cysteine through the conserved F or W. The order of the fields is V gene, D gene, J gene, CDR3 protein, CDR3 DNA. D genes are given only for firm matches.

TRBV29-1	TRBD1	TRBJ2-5	CSSWTGEGETQYF	TGCAGCTCGTGGACAGGGGAAGGAGAGACCCAGTACTTC
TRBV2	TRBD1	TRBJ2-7	CASSKEGGAYEQYF	TGTGCCAGCAGTAAAGAAGGGGGCGCGTACGAGCAGTACTTC
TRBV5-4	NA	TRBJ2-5	CASSSRGFRETQYF	TGTGCCAGCAGCTCCAGGGGTTTCAGAGAGACCCAGTACTTC
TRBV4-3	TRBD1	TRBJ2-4	CASSQDYQGATKNIQYF	TGCGCCAGCAGCCAAGATTACCAGGGGGCAACCAAAAACATTCAGTACTTC
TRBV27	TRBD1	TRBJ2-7	CASAKGQGGNEQYF	TGTGCCAGCGCTAAGGGACAGGGGGGGAACGAGCAGTACTTC
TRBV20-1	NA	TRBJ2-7	CSAKISGEQYF	TGCAGTGCCAAGATTTCAGGGGAGCAGTACTTC
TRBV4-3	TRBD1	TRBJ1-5	CASSQDRTGVSQPQHF	TGCGCCAGCAGCCAAGACCGGACAGGGGTATCTCAGCCCCAGCATTTT
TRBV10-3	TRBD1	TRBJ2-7	CAISTRDRTYEQYF	TGTGCCATCAGCACCCGGGACAGAACCTACGAGCAGTACTTC
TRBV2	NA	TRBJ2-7	CASRGTEIYEQYF	TGTGCCAGCAGGGGCACAGAGATCTACGAGCAGTACTTC
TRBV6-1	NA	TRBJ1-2	CASSGGTPIDTF	TGTGCCAGCAGTGGGGGGACACCCATAGACACCTTC
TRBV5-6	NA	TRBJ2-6	CASSLEVRGAGANVLTF	TGTGCCAGCAGCTTGGAGGTCAGGGGAGCTGGGGCCAACGTCCTGACTTTC
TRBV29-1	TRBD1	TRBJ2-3	CSVLTGGAADTQYF	TGCAGCGTCCTGACAGGGGGCGCGGCAGATACGCAGTATTTT
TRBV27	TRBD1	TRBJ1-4	CASSSRQGLGEKLFF	TGTGCCAGCAGTTCTCGACAGGGGTTAGGTGAAAAACTGTTTTTT
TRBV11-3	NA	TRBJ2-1	CASSLEGRGTGAYNEQFF	TGTGCCAGCAGCTTAGAAGGGCGGGGGACAGGAGCCTACAATGAGCAGTTCTTC
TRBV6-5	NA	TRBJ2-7	CASSTLYEQYF	TGTGCCAGCAGTACCCTATACGAGCAGTACTTC
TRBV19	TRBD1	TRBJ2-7	CASSIPGQDFYEQYF	TGTGCCAGTAGTATCCCTGGACAGGACTTCTACGAGCAGTACTTC